This T cell receptor beta chain was recorded in a study of cytomegalovirus exposure and HLA in healthy donors. For the study at large: The early release's HLA-typed donors yielded tens of millions of unique TCRs. Study results and limitations: Further analysis was carried out later, and it showed several of the most significant clusters appearing linked to common viral pathogens. One variant, a missense change in DCLRE1C, was linked in a later analysis to TCR beta V- and J-gene trimming. The study assumed roughly uniform donor sequencing depth for presence/absence analyses.

CDR3 length equals 14 residues. Germline values: CDR1 SNHLY, CDR2 FYNNEI. The V end lost 5 bases, the J end lost 2 bases, and 12 bases lay between the germline ends. This clone showed up just a few times. The antigen is undetermined. The PCR employed 60 Vbeta primers together with 13 Jbeta primers. The protocol was immunoSEQ multiplex PCR, while the TCRdb copy is restricted to in-frame clones and leaves out a portion. The sample holds 64,000 or so clones, about 70% seen once. The rearrangement joins TRBV2 to TRBJ1-1; D ambiguous. The source material was PBMCs. The TCR originated in a woman aged 45-60 years in good health and CMV-seropositive. The chain's CDR3 is CASSLSYSNTEAFF. CDR3 nucleotides: TGTGCCAGCAGTTTATCTTACTCTAACACTGAAGCTTTCTTT.